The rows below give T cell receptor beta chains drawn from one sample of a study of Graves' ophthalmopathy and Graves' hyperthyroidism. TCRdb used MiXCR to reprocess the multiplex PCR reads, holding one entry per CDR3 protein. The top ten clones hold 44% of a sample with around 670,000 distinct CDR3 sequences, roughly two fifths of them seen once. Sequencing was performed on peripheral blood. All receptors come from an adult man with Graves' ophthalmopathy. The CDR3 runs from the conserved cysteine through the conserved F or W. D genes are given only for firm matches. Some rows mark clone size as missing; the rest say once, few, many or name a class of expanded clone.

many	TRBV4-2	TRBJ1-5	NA	CASSQEGTSQPQHF	TGTGCCAGCAGCCAAGAAGGGACAAGTCAGCCCCAGCATTTT
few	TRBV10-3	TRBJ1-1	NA	CASSERGGHANTEAFF	TGTGCCAGCAGTGAAAGGGGGGGACACGCGAACACTGAAGCTTTCTTT
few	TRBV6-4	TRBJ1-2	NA	CASSFYGDYGYTF	TGTGCCAGCAGTTTTTACGGCGACTATGGCTACACCTTC
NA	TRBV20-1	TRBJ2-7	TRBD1	CSASGAQTGSSYEQHF	TGCAGTGCTAGTGGAGCGCAGACAGGGTCCTCCTACGAGCAGCACTTC
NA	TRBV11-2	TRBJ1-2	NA	CASSVVRDYGYTF	TGTGCCAGCAGCGTTGTCCGGGACTATGGCTACACCTTC
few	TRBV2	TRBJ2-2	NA	CASSRARANTGELFF	TGTGCCAGCAGTCGGGCGAGGGCCAACACCGGGGAGCTGTTTTTT
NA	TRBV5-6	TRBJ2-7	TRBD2	CASSPPGGYGYEQYF	TGTGCCAGCAGCCCCCCCGGGGGGTATGGCTACGAGCAGTACTTC
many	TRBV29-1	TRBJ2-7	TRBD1	CSVGDRLYEQYF	TGCAGCGTTGGGGACAGACTATACGAGCAGTACTTC
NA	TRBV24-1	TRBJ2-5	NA	CATSDPGPHETQYF	TGTGCCACCAGTGACCCGGGTCCTCACGAGACCCAGTACTTC
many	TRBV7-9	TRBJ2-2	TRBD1	CASSPVGQGAGELFF	TGTGCCAGCAGCCCGGTAGGACAGGGCGCCGGGGAGCTGTTTTTT
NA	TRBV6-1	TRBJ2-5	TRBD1	CASSSPGQGIETQYF	TGTGCCAGCAGTTCTCCGGGACAGGGCATCGAGACCCAGTACTTC
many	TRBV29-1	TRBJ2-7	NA	CSVVLGRATYEQYF	TGCAGCGTTGTCCTCGGACGGGCAACCTACGAGCAGTACTTC
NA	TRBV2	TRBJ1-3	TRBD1	CASSPGGETGNTIYF	TGTGCCAGCAGTCCAGGGGGGGAGACCGGAAACACCATATATTTT
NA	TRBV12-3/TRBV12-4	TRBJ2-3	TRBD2	CASRLAGRTDTQYF	TGTGCCAGCAGGTTAGCGGGACGCACAGATACGCAGTATTTT
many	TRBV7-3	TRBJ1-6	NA	CASSFGRESPLHF	TGTGCCAGCAGCTTTGGCAGGGAATCACCCCTCCACTTT
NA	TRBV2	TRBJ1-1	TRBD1	CATSADRGTEAFF	TGTGCCACCAGCGCCGACAGGGGCACTGAAGCTTTCTTT
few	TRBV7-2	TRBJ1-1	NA	CASSPREGLNTEAFF	TGTGCCAGCAGCCCCCGTGAGGGCTTGAACACTGAAGCTTTCTTT
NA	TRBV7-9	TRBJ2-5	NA	CASSHVLGETQYF	TGTGCCAGCAGCCACGTGCTCGGTGAGACCCAGTACTTC
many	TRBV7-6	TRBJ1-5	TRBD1	CASSPFRRGQANQPQHF	TGTGCCAGCAGCCCATTCAGGAGGGGACAGGCAAATCAGCCCCAGCATTTT
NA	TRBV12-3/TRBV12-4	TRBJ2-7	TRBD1	CASSNRQGWSHEQYF	TGTGCCAGCAGTAACAGACAGGGGTGGTCCCACGAGCAGTACTTC
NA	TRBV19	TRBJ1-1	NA	CASSPSPGPGTEAFF	TGTGCCAGTAGTCCCTCACCGGGCCCTGGGACTGAAGCTTTCTTT
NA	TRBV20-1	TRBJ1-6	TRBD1	CSASDRAKTPLHF	TGCAGTGCTTCGGACAGGGCCAAAACTCCCCTCCACTTT